These T cell receptor beta chains were read from a single sample in a study of T cell responses to AZD1222 COVID-19 vaccine. Profiling relied on immunoSEQ multiplex PCR, and the TCRdb table lists in-frame clones only, not all of them. The sample lists 80,000 to 95,000 clones; around nine tenths were seen once. Sequenced here: peripheral blood, sampled 28 days after the second AZD1222 dose. These receptors all stem from an adult who received the AZD1222 COVID-19 vaccine. CDR3s include the opening cysteine and the closing phenylalanine or tryptophan. A D gene is named only where the DNA matches it firmly. The size of a clone is reported for some rows only, either as once, few or many, or as a class for expanded clones.

j_call clone_size d_call v_call cdr3_aa cdr3_nt
TRBJ2-7 few - TRBV6-2/TRBV6-3 CASSYSTTHNRYEQYF TGTGCCAGCAGTTACTCGACGACCCATAACCGGTACGAGCAGTACTTC
TRBJ2-7 - - TRBV18 CASSPSQSYEQYF TGTGCCAGCTCACCAAGTCAATCCTACGAGCAGTACTTC
TRBJ1-6 - - TRBV28 CASSSTLSVGNSPLHF TGTGCCAGCAGTTCAACTCTTTCGGTCGGTAATTCACCCCTCCACTTT
TRBJ2-7 - - TRBV5-4 CASSLAWQGAYEQYF TGTGCCAGCAGCCTAGCGTGGCAGGGGGCCTACGAGCAGTACTTC
TRBJ1-6 - - TRBV3-1/TRBV3-2 CASSPRTGGSSYNSPLHF TGTGCCAGCAGCCCCCGGACGGGCGGTAGTTCTTATAATTCACCCCTCCACTTT
TRBJ1-2 - - TRBV2 CATVLAQGTSYTF TGTGCCACCGTTTTGGCACAGGGTACCAGCTACACCTTC
TRBJ1-2 - - TRBV6-2/TRBV6-3 CASSYGPYGYTF TGTGCCAGCAGTTACGGGCCCTATGGCTACACCTTC
TRBJ2-7 - - TRBV25-1 CASSEWVGSEQYF TGTGCCAGCAGTGAATGGGTGGGGAGCGAGCAGTACTTC
TRBJ1-2 - - TRBV25-1 CASSYDGYTF TGTGCCAGCAGTTATGATGGCTACACCTTC
TRBJ2-5 - TRBD1 TRBV18 CASSLRTGQETQYF TGTGCCAGCTCACTCAGGACAGGTCAAGAGACCCAGTACTTC
TRBJ2-1 - - TRBV5-1 CASSLDVDEQFF TGCGCCAGCAGCTTGGACGTCGATGAGCAGTTCTTC
TRBJ1-2 - - TRBV27 CASSLLTLRGPYGYTF TGTGCCAGCAGTTTACTTACACTCAGGGGCCCCTATGGCTACACCTTC
TRBJ2-5 - - TRBV5-1 CASSPTRGETQYF TGCGCCAGCAGCCCGACGAGGGGGGAGACCCAGTACTTC
TRBJ1-5 - TRBD1 TRBV18 CASSPGQLVNQPQHF TGTGCCAGCTCGCCGGGACAGTTGGTTAATCAGCCCCAGCATTTT
TRBJ2-7 few - TRBV7-8 CASSLLTGFDEQYF TGTGCCAGCAGCCTTCTTACAGGGTTCGACGAGCAGTACTTC
TRBJ2-1 many - TRBV4-3 CASSPGADRLNEQFF TGCGCCAGCAGCCCTGGAGCGGATCGCCTGAATGAGCAGTTCTTC
TRBJ1-1 once - TRBV30 CAWSQGNTEAFF TGTGCCTGGAGTCAAGGGAACACTGAAGCTTTCTTT
TRBJ2-7 - - TRBV9 CASSVGVGSYEQYF TGTGCCAGCAGCGTAGGAGTCGGATCCTACGAGCAGTACTTC
TRBJ1-2 - - TRBV5-1 CASSLFGQLSNYGYTF TGCGCCAGCAGCTTGTTTGGACAGCTATCTAACTATGGCTACACCTTC
TRBJ2-1 few TRBD1 TRBV2 CASSGLGAGGLNEQFF TGTGCCAGCAGTGGCCTGGGGGCAGGGGGCCTAAATGAGCAGTTCTTC
TRBJ1-2 - TRBD1 TRBV5-4 CASSWIGQGTLNYGYTF TGTGCCAGCAGCTGGATAGGACAGGGAACTTTAAACTATGGCTACACCTTC
TRBJ1-5 once TRBD1 TRBV18 CASSTGAVSNQPQHF TGTGCCAGCTCTACAGGGGCGGTGAGCAATCAGCCCCAGCATTTT
TRBJ2-7 - TRBD2 TRBV25-1 CASSEPTSGAYEQYF TGTGCCAGCAGTGAGCCGACTAGCGGGGCCTACGAGCAGTACTTC
TRBJ1-5 once TRBD1 TRBV7-2 CASSIRQGAAQPQHF TGTGCCAGCAGCATCAGACAGGGGGCCGCGCAGCCCCAGCATTTT
TRBJ2-1 - TRBD2 TRBV18 CASSPRGLAGGGDEQFF TGTGCCAGCTCACCTCGGGGACTAGCGGGAGGCGGGGATGAGCAGTTCTTC
TRBJ2-1 once - TRBV14 CASSQGLLEQFF TGTGCCAGCAGCCAAGGTCTACTTGAGCAGTTCTTC
TRBJ2-1 - - TRBV14 CASSQGGRVEEQFF TGTGCCAGCAGCCAAGGAGGCAGGGTTGAGGAGCAGTTCTTC
TRBJ2-7 - - TRBV11-2 CASSSPPFYEQYF TGTGCCAGCAGCTCCCCCCCGTTCTACGAGCAGTACTTC
TRBJ2-7 once - TRBV7-8 CASSSLPGNYEQYF TGTGCCAGCAGCTCACTGCCGGGAAACTACGAGCAGTACTTC
TRBJ2-2 - - TRBV25-1 CASSEARKGGAGELFF TGTGCCAGCAGTGAAGCCCGGAAGGGGGGGGCCGGGGAGCTGTTTTTT
TRBJ1-1 - - TRBV6-1 CASSELGTEAFF TGTGCCAGCAGTGAACTGGGGACTGAAGCTTTCTTT
TRBJ2-7 - TRBD2 TRBV29-1 CSERGLAGVYEQYF TGCAGCGAGCGGGGACTAGCGGGAGTATACGAGCAGTACTTC
TRBJ2-1 few - TRBV6-4 CASSADPTSNEQFF TGTGCCAGCAGCGCCGACCCGACCTCCAATGAGCAGTTCTTC
TRBJ1-1 - - TRBV4-2 CASRQANTEAFF TGTGCCAGCAGACAAGCGAACACTGAAGCTTTCTTT
TRBJ2-6 - - TRBV7-3 CASSLTGANVLTF TGTGCCAGCAGCTTAACTGGGGCCAACGTCCTGACTTTC
TRBJ1-2 - TRBD1 TRBV7-9 CASSLGPRGNYGYTF TGTGCCAGCAGCTTAGGCCCCAGGGGGAACTATGGCTACACCTTC
TRBJ2-6 - - TRBV10-1 CASSRPSSGANVLTF TGCGCCAGCAGCCGTCCCAGCTCTGGGGCCAACGTCCTGACTTTC
TRBJ2-5 - - TRBV2 CASSERLVLQETQYF TGTGCCAGCAGTGAACGTCTAGTTCTTCAAGAGACCCAGTACTTC
TRBJ1-3 - - TRBV7-8 CASSVGGGNTIYF TGTGCCAGCAGCGTGGGGGGTGGGAACACCATATATTTT
TRBJ1-1 once TRBD1 TRBV29-1 CSAQGQVYTEAFF TGCAGCGCCCAGGGACAGGTGTACACTGAAGCTTTCTTT
TRBJ2-6 - TRBD1 TRBV11-3 CASSRGQGNSGANVLTF TGTGCCAGCAGCCGCGGACAGGGGAACTCTGGGGCCAACGTCCTGACTTTC
TRBJ2-2 few - TRBV6-4 CASSQELVTGELFF TGTGCCAGCAGTCAAGAATTGGTCACCGGGGAGCTGTTTTTT
TRBJ1-1 - TRBD1 TRBV2 CASRSMAGGQAEAFF TGTGCCAGCAGATCTATGGCAGGGGGGCAGGCTGAAGCTTTCTTT
TRBJ1-5 - - TRBV12-5 CASGLREDQPQHF TGTGCTAGTGGTCTCCGGGAGGATCAGCCCCAGCATTTT
TRBJ1-2 - - TRBV29-1 CSVIDQNYGYTF TGCAGCGTTATCGACCAGAACTATGGCTACACCTTC
TRBJ1-6 - - TRBV4-1 CASSQTLQSSYNSPLHF TGCGCCAGCAGTCAGACACTCCAGAGCTCCTATAATTCACCCCTCCACTTT